Reported below is one T cell receptor beta chain. Primed by a sample-barcoded 5' primer and a J-beta primer mix, a second PCR proceeded for about 7 to 11 cycles. Each of the cDNA molecules was tagged by a template-switch adaptor with 12 random nucleotides. TCRdb re-called the 5' RACE reads with MiXCR, one entry per CDR3 protein. Here the sample spans about 1.8 million distinct CDR3 sequences, around 48% being singletons. The sample comes from a study of blood T cells in healthy people across ages. The clonotype was recovered from a woman in her thirties or forties in good health. The sample was blood.

CDR3 residues: CASSPGWTDNQPQHF. CDR3 nucleotides: TGTGCCAGCAGCCCAGGGTGGACAGATAATCAGCCCCAGCATTTT. V is TRBV7-9 and J is TRBJ1-5; possibly TRBD1 for D (6 bases). Per the germline V gene, CDR1 is SEHNR and CDR2 is FQNEAQ (reference sequence). The CDR3 is 15 residues long. Trimming left V 5 bases short and J 4 bases short, with 15 bases between. Based on the CDR3 plus reference TRBV7-9 and TRBJ1-5, the full variable domain is DTGVSQNPRHKITKRGQNVTFRCDPISEHNRLYWYRQTLGQGPEFLTYFQNEAQLEKSRLLSDRFSAERPKGSFSTLEIQRTEQGDSAMYLCASSPGWTDNQPQHFGDGTRLSIL.